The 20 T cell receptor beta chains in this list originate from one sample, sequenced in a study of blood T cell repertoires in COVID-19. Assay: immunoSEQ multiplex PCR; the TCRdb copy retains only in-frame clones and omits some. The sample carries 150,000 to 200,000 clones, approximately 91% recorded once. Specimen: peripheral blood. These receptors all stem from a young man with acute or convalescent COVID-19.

The CDR3 here is CASSSGREHQPQHF. The DNA of the CDR3 is TGTGCCAGCAGTAGTGGGAGGGAACATCAGCCCCAGCATTTT. The chain recombines TRBV2 with TRBJ1-5; D gene ambiguous. The CDR3 sequence is 14 residues long. Germline V gene sequence: CDR1 SNHLY, CDR2 FYNNEI. The germline V and J ends were trimmed by 5 bases and 5 bases, with 13 bases remaining between them.

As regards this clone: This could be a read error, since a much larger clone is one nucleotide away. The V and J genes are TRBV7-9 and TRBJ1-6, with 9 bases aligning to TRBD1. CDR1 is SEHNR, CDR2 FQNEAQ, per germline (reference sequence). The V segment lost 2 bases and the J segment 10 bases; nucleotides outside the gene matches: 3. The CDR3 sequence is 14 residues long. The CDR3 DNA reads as TGTGCCAGCAGCTTAAGGGACAGGGAGTCACCCCTCCACTTT. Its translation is CASSLRDRESPLHF.

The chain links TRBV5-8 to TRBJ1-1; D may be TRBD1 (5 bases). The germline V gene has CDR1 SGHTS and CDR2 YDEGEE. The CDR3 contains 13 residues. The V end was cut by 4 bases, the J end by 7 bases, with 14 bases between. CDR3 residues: CASSLGPGGEAFF. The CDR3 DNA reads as TGTGCCAGCAGCCTGGGACCGGGAGGTGAAGCTTTCTTT. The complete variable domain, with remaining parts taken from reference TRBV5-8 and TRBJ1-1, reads EAGVTQSPTHLIKTRGQQATLRCSPISGHTSVYWYQQALGLGLQFLLWYDEGEERNRGNFPPRFSGRQFPNYSSELNVNALELEDSALYLCASSLGPGGEAFFGQGTRLTVV.

CDR3 in amino acids: CASSYHTGNYGYTF. The CDR3 DNA follows: TGTGCCAGCAGTTACCACACAGGGAACTATGGCTACACCTTC. The chain uses TRBV6-5 and TRBJ1-2, with a tentative D call TRBD1 (6 bases). The V gene's germline CDR1 is MNHEY and CDR2 SVGAGI. This CDR3 is 14 amino acids long. V was shortened by 2 bases and J by 2 bases, with 9 bases between the two germline ends.

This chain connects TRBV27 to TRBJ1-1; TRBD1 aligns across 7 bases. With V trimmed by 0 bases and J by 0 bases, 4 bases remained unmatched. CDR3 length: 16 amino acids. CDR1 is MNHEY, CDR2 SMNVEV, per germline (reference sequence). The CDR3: CASSLSWDRMNTEAFF. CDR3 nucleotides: TGTGCCAGCAGTTTATCTTGGGACAGAATGAACACTGAAGCTTTCTTT.

The CDR3 nucleotides are TGTGCCAGCAGCCAGGGGGCTAGCAATCAGCCCCAGCATTTT. It specifies CASSQGASNQPQHF. The V and J genes are TRBV9 and TRBJ1-5; TRBD1 matches at 8 bases. Trimming took 4 bases from V and 0 from J; bases not matched to a gene: 0. The CDR3 spans 14 residues. Germline V gene sequence: CDR1 SGDLS, CDR2 YYNGEE.

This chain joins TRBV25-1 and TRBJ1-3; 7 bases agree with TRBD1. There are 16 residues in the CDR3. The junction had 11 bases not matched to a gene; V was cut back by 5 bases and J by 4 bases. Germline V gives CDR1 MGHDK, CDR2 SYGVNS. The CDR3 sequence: CASSTPGTVSGNTIYF. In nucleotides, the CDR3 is TGTGCCAGCAGTACCCCCGGGACAGTCTCCGGAAACACCATATATTTT.

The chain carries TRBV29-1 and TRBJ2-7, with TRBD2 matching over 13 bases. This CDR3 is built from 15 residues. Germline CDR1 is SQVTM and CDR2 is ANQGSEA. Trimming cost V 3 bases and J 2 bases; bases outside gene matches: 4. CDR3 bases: TGCAGCGTTGATCTGGGACTAGCGGGAACCTACGAGCAGTACTTC. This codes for CSVDLGLAGTYEQYF.

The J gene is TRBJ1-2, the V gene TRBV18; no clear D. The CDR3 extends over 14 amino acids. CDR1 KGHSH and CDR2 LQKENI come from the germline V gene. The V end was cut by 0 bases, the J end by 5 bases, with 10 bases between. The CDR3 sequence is CASSPPGRSYGYTF. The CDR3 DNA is TGTGCCAGCTCACCACCAGGCAGGTCGTATGGCTACACCTTC.

CDR3 bases: TGTGCCAGCAGCACCCTCAGGGCAGGGGTGGCTGAAGCTTTCTTT. It is translated as CASSTLRAGVAEAFF. V is TRBV7-6 and J is TRBJ1-1, with a weak D call TRBD1 (6 bases). The CDR3 extends over 15 amino acids. Per germline, CDR1 SGHVS and CDR2 FNYEAQ. V was trimmed by 5 bases and J by 6 bases, leaving 19 bases between them.

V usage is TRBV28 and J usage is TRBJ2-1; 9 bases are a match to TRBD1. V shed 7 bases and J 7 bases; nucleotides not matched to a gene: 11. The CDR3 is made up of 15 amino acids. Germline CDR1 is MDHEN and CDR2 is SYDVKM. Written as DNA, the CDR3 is TGTGCCAGCATCGCCTTCGGGACAGGGAATAATGAGCAGTTCTTC. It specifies CASIAFGTGNNEQFF. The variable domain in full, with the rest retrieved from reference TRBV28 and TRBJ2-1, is DVKVTQSSRYLVKRTGEKVFLECVQDMDHENMFWYRQDPGLGLRLIYFSYDVKMKEKGDIPEGYSVSREKKERFSLILESASTNQTSMYLCASIAFGTGNNEQFFGPGTRLTVL.

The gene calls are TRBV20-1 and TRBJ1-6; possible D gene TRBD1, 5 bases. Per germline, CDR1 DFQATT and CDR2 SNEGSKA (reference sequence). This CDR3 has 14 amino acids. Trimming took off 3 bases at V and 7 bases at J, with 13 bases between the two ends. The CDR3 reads CSASWPGSNSPLHF. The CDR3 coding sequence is TGCAGTGCTAGTTGGCCAGGGTCCAATTCACCCCTCCACTTT.

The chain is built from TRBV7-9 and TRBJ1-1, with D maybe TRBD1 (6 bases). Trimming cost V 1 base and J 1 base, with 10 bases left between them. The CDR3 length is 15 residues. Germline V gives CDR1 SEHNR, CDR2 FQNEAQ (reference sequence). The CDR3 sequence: CASSLVQGSNTEAFF. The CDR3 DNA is TGTGCCAGCAGCTTAGTGCAGGGGTCGAACACTGAAGCTTTCTTT.

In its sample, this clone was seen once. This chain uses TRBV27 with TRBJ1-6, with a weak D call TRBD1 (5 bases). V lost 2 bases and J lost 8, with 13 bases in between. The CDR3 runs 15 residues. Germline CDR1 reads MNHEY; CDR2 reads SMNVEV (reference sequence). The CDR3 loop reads CASSLDSPGDSPLHF. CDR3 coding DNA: TGTGCCAGCAGTTTAGACAGCCCGGGGGATTCACCCCTCCACTTT.

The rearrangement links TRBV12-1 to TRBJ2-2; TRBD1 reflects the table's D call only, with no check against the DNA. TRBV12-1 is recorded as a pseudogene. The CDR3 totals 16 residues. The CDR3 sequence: CASSSLRQEEAGELFF. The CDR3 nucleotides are TGTGCCAGCAGCTCCCTTCGACAGGAAGAGGCCGGGGAGCTGTTTTTT.

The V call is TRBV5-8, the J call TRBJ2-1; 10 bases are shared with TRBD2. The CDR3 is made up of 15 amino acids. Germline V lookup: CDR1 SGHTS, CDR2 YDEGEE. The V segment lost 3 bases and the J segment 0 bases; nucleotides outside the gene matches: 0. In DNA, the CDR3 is TGTGCCAGCAGCTCTAGCGGGAGCTCCTACAATGAGCAGTTCTTC. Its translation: CASSSSGSSYNEQFF.

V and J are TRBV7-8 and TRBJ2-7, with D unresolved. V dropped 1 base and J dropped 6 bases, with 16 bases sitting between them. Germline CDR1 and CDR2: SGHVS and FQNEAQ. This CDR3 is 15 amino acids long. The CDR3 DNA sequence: TGTGCCAGCAGCTTAGACCGGGTCCAGATTCCCGAGCAGTACTTC. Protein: CASSLDRVQIPEQYF.

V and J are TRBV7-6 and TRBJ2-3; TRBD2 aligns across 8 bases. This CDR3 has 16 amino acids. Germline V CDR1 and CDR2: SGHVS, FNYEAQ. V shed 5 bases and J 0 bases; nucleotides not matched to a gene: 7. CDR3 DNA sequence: TGTGCCAGCAGCCTTCGGGGGGGCGGTAGCACAGATACGCAGTATTTT. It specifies CASSLRGGGSTDTQYF. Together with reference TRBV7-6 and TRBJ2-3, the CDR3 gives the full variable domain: GAGVSQSPRYKVTKRGQDVALRCDPISGHVSLYWYRQALGQGPEFLTYFNYEAQQDKSGLPNDRFSAERPEGSISTLTIQRTEQRDSAMYRCASSLRGGGSTDTQYFGPGTRLTVL.

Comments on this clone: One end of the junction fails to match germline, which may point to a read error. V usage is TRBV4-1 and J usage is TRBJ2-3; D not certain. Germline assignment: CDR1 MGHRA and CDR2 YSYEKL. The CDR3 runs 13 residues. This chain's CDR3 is CASSQVAVDTQYF. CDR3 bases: TGCGCCAGCAGTCAAGTTGCAGTGGATACGCAGTATTTT.

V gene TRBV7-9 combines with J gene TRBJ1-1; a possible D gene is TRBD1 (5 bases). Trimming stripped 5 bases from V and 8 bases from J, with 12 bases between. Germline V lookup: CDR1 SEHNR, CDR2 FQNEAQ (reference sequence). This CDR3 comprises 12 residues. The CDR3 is CASSRGTQEAFF. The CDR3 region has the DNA TGTGCCAGCAGCCGCGGGACCCAGGAAGCTTTCTTT.